This TCR beta chain was captured by sequencing in a study of blood T cell repertoires in COVID-19. Trimming at V came to 0 bases and at J to 7 bases, leaving 5 bases not matched to a gene. Germline assignment: CDR1 MRHNA and CDR2 SNTAGT. The CDR3 spans 15 residues. Generated by immunoSEQ multiplex PCR, the TCRdb table keeps only in-frame clones and is missing some. The table lists fewer than 150,000 clones, more than 75% of them singletons. The material sequenced was peripheral blood. This chain uses TRBV6-4 with TRBJ1-5; 8 bases align to TRBD1. The sequence came from a woman aged 45-65 years who had recovered from COVID-19. CDR3 sequence reads: CASSDSTGAGQPQHF. Here the CDR3 DNA reads TGTGCCAGCAGTGACTCGACAGGGGCGGGGCAGCCCCAGCATTTT.